One sample yielded the 8 T cell receptor beta chains listed below, sequenced in a study of cytomegalovirus exposure and HLA in healthy donors. The PCR employed 60 Vbeta primers together with 13 Jbeta primers. Data came from immunoSEQ multiplex PCR; TCRdb stores just in-frame clones and leaves some out. The sample has about 150,000 clones, about 80% seen once. Sequenced material: PBMCs. These receptors were collected from a man aged 30 to 39 in good health and CMV-seropositive.

This chain links TRBV2 with TRBJ2-7, with no clear D. The germline gives CDR1 SNHLY, CDR2 FYNNEI. Deletions cut 3 bases from V and 0 bases from J, with 9 bases between. CDR3 size: 14 residues. CDR3 DNA: TGTGCCAGCAGTGATAGCAGCGCCTCCTACGAGCAGTACTTC. Its protein product is CASSDSSASYEQYF.

The V and J genes are TRBV10-3 and TRBJ1-5, with D perhaps matching TRBD1 (6 bases). Germline V gives CDR1 ENHRY, CDR2 SYGVKD. The CDR3 sequence is 15 residues long. V was pared by 3 bases and J by 1 base, with 10 bases between. CDR3 residues: CAISDGQGSNQPQHF. CDR3 nucleotide sequence: TGTGCCATCAGTGACGGGCAGGGGAGCAATCAGCCCCAGCATTTT.

This sequence joins TRBV18 and TRBJ1-4; no clear D. Trimming took 4 bases from V and 7 from J, leaving 16 bases between them. This CDR3 comprises 15 residues. CDR1 is KGHSH, CDR2 LQKENI, per germline. The CDR3 coding sequence is TGTGCCAGCTCACACGACCGTTTCGCGGGTGAAAAACTGTTTTTT. Translation: CASSHDRFAGEKLFF.

The chain links TRBV9 to TRBJ1-4; the D is unclear. V was shortened by 1 base and J by 7 bases, with 11 bases between the two germline ends. CDR1 is SGDLS, CDR2 YYNGEE, per germline. The CDR3 is 14 amino acids. The CDR3 sequence: CASSVSSGGEKLFF. The CDR3 bases are TGTGCCAGCAGCGTATCGTCAGGTGGTGAAAAACTGTTTTTT.

This clone was seen only once. The chain uses TRBV27 and TRBJ2-1; TRBD2 agrees at 11 bases. CDR3 length: 15 residues. Germline CDR1 is MNHEY and CDR2 is SMNVEV (reference sequence). J lost 4 bases, V lost 5 bases, and 4 bases had no gene match. The CDR3 loop reads CASSAGTSGYNEQFF. The CDR3 coding sequence is TGTGCCAGCAGTGCCGGGACTAGCGGATACAATGAGCAGTTCTTC.

The chain joins TRBV18 to TRBJ2-3, with TRBD2 as a possible D gene (6 bases). This CDR3 has 13 amino acids. CDR1 KGHSH and CDR2 LQKENI come from the germline V gene. V shed 6 bases and J shed 6 bases, with 13 bases lying between them. The CDR3 region has the DNA TGTGCCAGCTCCCGATCGGCGGGGGATACGCAGTATTTT. This codes for CASSRSAGDTQYF.

V and J are TRBV11-3 and TRBJ2-3; 8 nucleotides match TRBD2. After removal of 4 bases from V and 4 bases from J, the junction contained 10 bases not matched to a gene. CDR3 length: 16 amino acids. The germline CDR1 and CDR2 sequences are SGHNT and YENEEA. The CDR3 protein is CASSSPGGAGADTQYF. CDR3 bases: TGTGCCAGCAGCTCCCCGGGGGGGGCCGGGGCAGATACGCAGTATTTT.

J is TRBJ1-2 and V is TRBV18, with D possibly being TRBD1 (6 bases). Germline-derived CDR1 and CDR2 are KGHSH and LQKENI. The CDR3 totals 13 residues. Trimming removed 3 bases at V and 5 bases at J, with 10 bases between. For the CDR3, the DNA is TGTGCCAGCTCACCGGACAGTTTGTATGGCTACACCTTC. It is translated as CASSPDSLYGYTF.